This T cell receptor (beta chain) was sequenced for a study of tumor and adjacent non-tumor tissue in lung cancer. Findings and caveats of the study: Significantly higher TCR diversity was found in tumor than normal lung. Tumor TCR diversity, when higher, was linked to shorter survival.

As regards this clonotype: The target antigen is unknown.

The junction had 9 bases not matched to a gene; V was cut back by 5 bases and J by 4 bases. Looked up from germline, CDR1 is SQVTM and CDR2 is ANQGSEA. The CDR3 is made up of 14 amino acids. The library came from three nested PCR rounds adapted from ARM-PCR protocols. TCRdb itself ran the multiplex PCR reads through MiXCR, one entry per CDR3 protein. The data show 89,000 or so distinct CDR3 sequences, 61% seen once. The template was RNA from unsorted bulk tissue. The specimen sequenced was lung tumor tissue. This clonotype was obtained from a man between 65 and 85 years old with non-small cell lung cancer. The J gene is TRBJ2-3, the V gene TRBV29-1, with TRBD2 matching over 7 bases. The DNA for the CDR3 is TGCAGCGTTTTTAGGACTAGTTTTCCAGATACGCAGTATTTT. Translating gives CSVFRTSFPDTQYF.